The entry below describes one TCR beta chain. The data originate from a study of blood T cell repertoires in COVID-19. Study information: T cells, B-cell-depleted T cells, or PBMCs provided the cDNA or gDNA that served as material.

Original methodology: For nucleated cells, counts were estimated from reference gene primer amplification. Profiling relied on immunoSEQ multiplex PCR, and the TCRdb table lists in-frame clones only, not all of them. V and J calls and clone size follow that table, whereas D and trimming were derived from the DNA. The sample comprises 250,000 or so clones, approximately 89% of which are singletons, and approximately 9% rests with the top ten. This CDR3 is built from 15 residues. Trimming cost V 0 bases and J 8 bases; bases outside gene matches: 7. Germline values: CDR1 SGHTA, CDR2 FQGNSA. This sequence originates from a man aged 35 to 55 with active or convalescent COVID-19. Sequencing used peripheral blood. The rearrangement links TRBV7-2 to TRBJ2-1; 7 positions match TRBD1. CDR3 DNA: TGTGCCAGCAGCTTAGCGTTGAACAGGGGCGATGAGCAGTTCTTC. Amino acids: CASSLALNRGDEQFF.